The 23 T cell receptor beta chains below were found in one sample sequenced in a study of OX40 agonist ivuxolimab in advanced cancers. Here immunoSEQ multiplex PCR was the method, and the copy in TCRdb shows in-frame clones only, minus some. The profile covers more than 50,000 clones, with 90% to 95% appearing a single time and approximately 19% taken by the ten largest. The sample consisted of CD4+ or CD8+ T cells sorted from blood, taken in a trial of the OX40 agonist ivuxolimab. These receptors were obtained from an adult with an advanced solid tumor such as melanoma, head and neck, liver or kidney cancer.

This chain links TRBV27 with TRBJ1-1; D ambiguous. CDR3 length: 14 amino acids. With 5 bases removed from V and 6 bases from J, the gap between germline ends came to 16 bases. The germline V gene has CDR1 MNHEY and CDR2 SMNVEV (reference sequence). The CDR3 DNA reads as TGTGCCAGCAGTCCCGGGTACAGATTGTCTGAAGCTTTCTTT. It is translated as CASSPGYRLSEAFF.

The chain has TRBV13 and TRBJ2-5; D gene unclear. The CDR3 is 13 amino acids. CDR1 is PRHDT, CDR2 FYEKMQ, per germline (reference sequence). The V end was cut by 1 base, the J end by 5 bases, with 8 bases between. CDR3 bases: TGTGCCAGCAGCTTAGCCGGGCGGGAGACCCAGTACTTC. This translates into CASSLAGRETQYF. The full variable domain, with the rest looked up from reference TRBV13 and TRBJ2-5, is AAGVIQSPRHLIKEKRETATLKCYPIPRHDTVYWYQQGPGQDPQFLISFYEKMQSDKGSIPDRFSAQQFSDYHSELNMSSLELGDSALYFCASSLAGRETQYFGPGTRLLVL.

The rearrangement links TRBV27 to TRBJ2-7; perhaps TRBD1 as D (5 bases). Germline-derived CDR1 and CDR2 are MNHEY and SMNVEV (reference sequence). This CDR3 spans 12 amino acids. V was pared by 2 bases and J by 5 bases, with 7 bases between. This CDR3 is CASSLRGDEQYF. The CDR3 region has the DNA TGTGCCAGCAGTTTAAGGGGCGACGAGCAGTACTTC.

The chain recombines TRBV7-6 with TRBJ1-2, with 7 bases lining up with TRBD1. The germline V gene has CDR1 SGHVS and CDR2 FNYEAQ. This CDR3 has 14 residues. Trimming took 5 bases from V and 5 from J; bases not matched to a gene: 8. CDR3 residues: CASSRGGAWYGYTF. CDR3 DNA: TGTGCCAGCAGCCGAGGGGGCGCCTGGTATGGCTACACCTTC.

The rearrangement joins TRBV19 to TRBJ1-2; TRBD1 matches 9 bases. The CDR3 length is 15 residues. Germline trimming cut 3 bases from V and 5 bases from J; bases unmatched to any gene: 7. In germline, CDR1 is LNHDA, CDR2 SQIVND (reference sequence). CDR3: CASSILEDRGYGYTF. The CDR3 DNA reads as TGTGCCAGTAGTATCCTTGAGGACAGGGGTTATGGCTACACCTTC.

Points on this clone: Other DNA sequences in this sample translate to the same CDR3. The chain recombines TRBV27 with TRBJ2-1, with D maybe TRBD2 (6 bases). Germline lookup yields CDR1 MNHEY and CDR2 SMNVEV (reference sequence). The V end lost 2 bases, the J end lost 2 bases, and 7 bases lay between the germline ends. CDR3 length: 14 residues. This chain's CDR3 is CASSLGGAYNEQFF. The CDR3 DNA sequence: TGTGCCAGCAGTTTAGGCGGGGCCTACAATGAGCAGTTCTTC.

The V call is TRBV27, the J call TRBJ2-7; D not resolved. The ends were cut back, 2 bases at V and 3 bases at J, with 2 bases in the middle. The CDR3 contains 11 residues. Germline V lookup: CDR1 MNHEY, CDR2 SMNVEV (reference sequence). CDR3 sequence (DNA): TGTGCCAGCAGTTTAGGCTACGAGCAGTACTTC. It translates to CASSLGYEQYF.

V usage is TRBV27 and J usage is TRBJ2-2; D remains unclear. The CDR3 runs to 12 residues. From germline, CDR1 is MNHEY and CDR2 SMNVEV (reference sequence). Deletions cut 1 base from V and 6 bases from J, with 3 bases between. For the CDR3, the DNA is TGTGCCAGCAGTTTATGGGCCGGGGAGCTGTTTTTT. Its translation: CASSLWAGELFF.

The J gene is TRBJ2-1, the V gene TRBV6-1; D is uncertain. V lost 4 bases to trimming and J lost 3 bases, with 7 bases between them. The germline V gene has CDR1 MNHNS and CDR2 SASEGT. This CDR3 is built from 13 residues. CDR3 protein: CASSAYSYNEQFF. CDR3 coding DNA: TGTGCCAGCAGTGCCTACAGCTACAATGAGCAGTTCTTC.

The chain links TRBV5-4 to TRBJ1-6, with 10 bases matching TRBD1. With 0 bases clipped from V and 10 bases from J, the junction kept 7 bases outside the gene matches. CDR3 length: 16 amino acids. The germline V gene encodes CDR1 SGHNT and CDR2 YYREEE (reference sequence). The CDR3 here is CASSLDGTGVGSPLHF. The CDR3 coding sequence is TGTGCCAGCAGCTTGGACGGGACAGGGGTTGGGTCACCCCTCCACTTT.

The CDR3 sequence: CASSFGQTYEQYF. The CDR3 DNA follows: TGTGCCAGCAGCTTTGGACAGACCTACGAGCAGTACTTC. The V call is TRBV11-2, the J call TRBJ2-7, with a tentative D call TRBD1 (6 bases). The germline gives CDR1 SGHAT, CDR2 FQNNGV. The ends were cut back, 3 bases at V and 2 bases at J, with 8 bases in the middle. The CDR3 is made up of 13 amino acids.

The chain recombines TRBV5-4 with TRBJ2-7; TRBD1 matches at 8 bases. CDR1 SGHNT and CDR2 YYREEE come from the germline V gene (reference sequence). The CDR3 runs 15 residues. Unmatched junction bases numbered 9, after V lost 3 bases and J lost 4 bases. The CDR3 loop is CASSSGPGTGYEQYF. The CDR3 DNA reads TGTGCCAGCAGCTCGGGACCCGGGACAGGTTACGAGCAGTACTTC. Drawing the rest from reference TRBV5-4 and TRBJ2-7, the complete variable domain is ETGVTQSPTHLIKTRGQQVTLRCSSQSGHNTVSWYQQALGQGPQFIFQYYREEENGRGNFPPRFSGLQFPNYSSELNVNALELDDSALYLCASSSGPGTGYEQYFGPGTRLTVT.

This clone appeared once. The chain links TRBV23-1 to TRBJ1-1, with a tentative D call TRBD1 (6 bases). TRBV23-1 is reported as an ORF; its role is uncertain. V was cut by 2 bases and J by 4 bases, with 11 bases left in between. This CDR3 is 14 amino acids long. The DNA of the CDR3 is TGCGCCAGCAGTCAAAGAGGGGGGCGCACTGAAGCTTTCTTT. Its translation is CASSQRGGRTEAFF.

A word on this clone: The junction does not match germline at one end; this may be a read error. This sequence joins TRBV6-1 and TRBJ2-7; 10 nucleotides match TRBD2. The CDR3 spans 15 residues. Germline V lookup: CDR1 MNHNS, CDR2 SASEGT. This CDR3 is CASSEVAGGEYEQYF. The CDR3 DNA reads TGTGCCAGCAGCGAAGTAGCGGGGGGCGAATACGAGCAGTACTTC.

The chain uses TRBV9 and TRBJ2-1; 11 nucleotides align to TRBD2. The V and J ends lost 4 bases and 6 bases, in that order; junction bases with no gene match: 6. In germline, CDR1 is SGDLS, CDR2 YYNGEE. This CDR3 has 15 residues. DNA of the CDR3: TGTGCCAGCAGCCTGGGACTAGCGGCCTCCAATGAGCAGTTCTTC. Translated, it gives CASSLGLAASNEQFF. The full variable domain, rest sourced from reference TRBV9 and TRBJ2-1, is DSGVTQTPKHLITATGQRVTLRCSPRSGDLSVYWYQQSLDQGLQFLIQYYNGEERAKGNILERFSAQQFPDLHSELNLSSLELGDSALYFCASSLGLAASNEQFFGPGTRLTVL.

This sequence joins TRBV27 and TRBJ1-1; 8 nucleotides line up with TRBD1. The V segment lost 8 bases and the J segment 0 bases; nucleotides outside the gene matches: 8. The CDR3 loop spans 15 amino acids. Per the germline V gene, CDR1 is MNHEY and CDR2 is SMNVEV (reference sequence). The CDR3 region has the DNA TGTGCCAGCGTGCCCGGACAGGGACTGAACACTGAAGCTTTCTTT. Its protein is CASVPGQGLNTEAFF.

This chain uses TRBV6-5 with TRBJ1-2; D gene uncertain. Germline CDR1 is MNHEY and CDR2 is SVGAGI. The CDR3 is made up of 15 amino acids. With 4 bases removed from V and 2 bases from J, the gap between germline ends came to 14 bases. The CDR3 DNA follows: TGTGCCAGCAGTTCACTCTCCCTCCAGAACTATGGCTACACCTTC. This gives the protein CASSSLSLQNYGYTF.

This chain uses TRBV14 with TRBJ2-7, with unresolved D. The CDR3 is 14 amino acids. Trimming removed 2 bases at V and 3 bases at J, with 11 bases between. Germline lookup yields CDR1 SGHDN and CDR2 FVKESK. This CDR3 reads CASSQLGWGYEQYF. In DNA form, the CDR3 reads TGTGCCAGCAGCCAACTTGGTTGGGGCTACGAGCAGTACTTC.

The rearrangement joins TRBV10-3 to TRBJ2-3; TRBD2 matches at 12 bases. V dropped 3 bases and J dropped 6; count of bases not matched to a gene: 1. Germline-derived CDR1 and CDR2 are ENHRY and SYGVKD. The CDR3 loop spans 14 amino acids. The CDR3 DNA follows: TGTGCCATCAGTGAAACTAGCGGGGGGGATACGCAGTATTTT. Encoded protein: CAISETSGGDTQYF.

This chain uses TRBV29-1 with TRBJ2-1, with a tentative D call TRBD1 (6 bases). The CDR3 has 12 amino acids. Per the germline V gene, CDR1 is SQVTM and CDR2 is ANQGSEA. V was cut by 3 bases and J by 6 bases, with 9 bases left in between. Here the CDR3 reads CSVELTGNEQFF. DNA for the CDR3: TGCAGCGTTGAGTTGACAGGCAATGAGCAGTTCTTC.

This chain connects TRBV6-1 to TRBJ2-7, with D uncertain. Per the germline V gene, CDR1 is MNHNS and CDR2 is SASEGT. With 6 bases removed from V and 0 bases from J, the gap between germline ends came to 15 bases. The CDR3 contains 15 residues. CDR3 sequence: CASRGLTSSSYEQYF. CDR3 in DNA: TGTGCCAGCAGGGGCCTTACAAGTAGCTCCTACGAGCAGTACTTC.

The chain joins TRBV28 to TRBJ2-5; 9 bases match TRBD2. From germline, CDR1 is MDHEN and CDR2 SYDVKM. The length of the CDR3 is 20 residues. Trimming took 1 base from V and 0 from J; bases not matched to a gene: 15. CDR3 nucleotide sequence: TGTGCCAGCAGTTTATCCCCGACTCTAGCGGGGTCCACGTACCAAGAGACCCAGTACTTC. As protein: CASSLSPTLAGSTYQETQYF.

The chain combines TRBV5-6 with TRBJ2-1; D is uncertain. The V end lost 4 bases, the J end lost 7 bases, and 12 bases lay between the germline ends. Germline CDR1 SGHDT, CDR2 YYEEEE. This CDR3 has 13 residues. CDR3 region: CASSHGGVNEQFF. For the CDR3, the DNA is TGTGCCAGCAGCCACGGTGGGGTAAATGAGCAGTTCTTC.